This entry features one TCR beta chain sequence. Its antigen is unidentified. Germline V gene lookup returns CDR1 MGHRA and CDR2 YSYEKL. The CDR3 spans 16 residues. Unmatched junction bases numbered 4, after V lost 3 bases and J lost 3 bases. This sample was included in a study of memory CD4+ T cells and cytomegalovirus serostatus. Study at large: Donors were healthy Belgian adults, several CMV seropositive and 20 to 30 seronegative. Study-wide points: CD4+ memory repertoires contained 67 of 164 reported CMV TCRbeta sequences. Repertoires predicted CMV serostatus with median bootstrapped AUC of about 0.95.

Single viable CD3+CD4+CD8-CD45RO+ cells were sorted as the memory CD4+ T cells. Serum IgG to CMV pp150, pp28, p38 and p52 defined serostatus. TCRdb's table, derived via immunoSEQ multiplex PCR, lists solely in-frame clones and lacks some. The top ten clones hold under 0.65% of a sample with tens of thousands of clones, 82% of them seen once. The receptor's source is an adult in good health and CMV-seronegative. The rearrangement joins TRBV4-1 to TRBJ2-2; 10 positions match TRBD1. The specimen was memory CD4+ T cells from blood. DNA of the CDR3: TGCGCCAGCAGCCAGGCCGGGACAGGGGACACCGGGGAGCTGTTTTTT. Translation gives CASSQAGTGDTGELFF.